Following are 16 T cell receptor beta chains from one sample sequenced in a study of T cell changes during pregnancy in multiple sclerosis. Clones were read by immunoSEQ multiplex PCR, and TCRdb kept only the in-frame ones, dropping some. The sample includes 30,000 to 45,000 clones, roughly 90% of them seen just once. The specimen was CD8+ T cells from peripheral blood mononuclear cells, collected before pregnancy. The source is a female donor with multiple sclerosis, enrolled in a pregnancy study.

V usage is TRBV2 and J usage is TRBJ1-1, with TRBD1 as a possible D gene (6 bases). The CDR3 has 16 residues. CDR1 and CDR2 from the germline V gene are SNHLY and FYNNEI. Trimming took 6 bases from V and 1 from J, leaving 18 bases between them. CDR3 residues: CASREWARGGNTEAFF. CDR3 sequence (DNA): TGTGCCAGCAGGGAATGGGCCAGGGGCGGGAACACTGAAGCTTTCTTT.

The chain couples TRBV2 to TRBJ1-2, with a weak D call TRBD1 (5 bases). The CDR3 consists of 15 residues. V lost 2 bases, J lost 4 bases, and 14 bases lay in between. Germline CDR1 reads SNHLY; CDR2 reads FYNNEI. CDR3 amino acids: CASSETAGPIYGYTF. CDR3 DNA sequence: TGTGCCAGCAGTGAAACTGCAGGGCCAATCTATGGCTACACCTTC.

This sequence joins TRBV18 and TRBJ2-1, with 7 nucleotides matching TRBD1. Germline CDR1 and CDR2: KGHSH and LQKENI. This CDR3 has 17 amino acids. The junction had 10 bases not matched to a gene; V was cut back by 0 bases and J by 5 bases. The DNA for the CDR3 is TGTGCCAGCTCACCACCCTCCGGTAGGGGGCGGAACAATGAGCAGTTCTTC. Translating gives CASSPPSGRGRNNEQFF.

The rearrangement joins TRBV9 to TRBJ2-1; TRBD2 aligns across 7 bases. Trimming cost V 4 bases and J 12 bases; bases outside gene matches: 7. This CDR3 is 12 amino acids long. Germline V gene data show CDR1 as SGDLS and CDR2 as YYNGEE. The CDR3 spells CASSQSSGVQFF. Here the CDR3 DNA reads TGTGCCAGCAGCCAATCTAGCGGAGTGCAGTTCTTC.

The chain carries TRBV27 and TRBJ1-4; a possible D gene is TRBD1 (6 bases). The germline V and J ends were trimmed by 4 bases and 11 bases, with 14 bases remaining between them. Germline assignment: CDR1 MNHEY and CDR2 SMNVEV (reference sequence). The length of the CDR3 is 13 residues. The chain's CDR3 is CASSWAGAGKLFF. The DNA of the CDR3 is TGTGCCAGCAGTTGGGCGGGGGCAGGGAAACTGTTTTTT.

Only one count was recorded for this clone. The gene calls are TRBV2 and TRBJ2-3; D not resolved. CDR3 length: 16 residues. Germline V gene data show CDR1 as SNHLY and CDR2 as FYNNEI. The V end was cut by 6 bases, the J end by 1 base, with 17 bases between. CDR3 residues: CASRNPGPRGTDTQYF. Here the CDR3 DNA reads TGTGCCAGCAGGAATCCGGGTCCCCGGGGCACAGATACGCAGTATTTT.

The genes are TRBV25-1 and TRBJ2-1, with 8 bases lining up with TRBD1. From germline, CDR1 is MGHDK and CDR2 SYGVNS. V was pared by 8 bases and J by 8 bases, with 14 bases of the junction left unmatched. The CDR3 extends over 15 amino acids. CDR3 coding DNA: TGTGCCAGCCGCTTTGGGGACAGGCATTCTGATGAGCAGTTCTTC. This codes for CASRFGDRHSDEQFF.

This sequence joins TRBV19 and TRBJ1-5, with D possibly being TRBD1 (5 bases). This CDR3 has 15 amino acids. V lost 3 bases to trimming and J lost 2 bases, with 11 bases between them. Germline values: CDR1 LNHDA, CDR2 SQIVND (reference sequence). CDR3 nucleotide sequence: TGTGCCAGTAGTATTCCCAGGGTTGGCAATCAGCCCCAGCATTTT. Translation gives CASSIPRVGNQPQHF.

CDR3 DNA: TGTGCCAGTAGTAGCGGGGGCCAAATGAACACTGAAGCTTTCTTT. Amino acids: CASSSGGQMNTEAFF. J is TRBJ1-1 and V is TRBV19, with D tentatively TRBD1 (6 bases). V was pared by 4 bases and J by 0 bases, with 12 bases between. The CDR3 is made up of 15 amino acids. Germline assignment: CDR1 LNHDA and CDR2 SQIVND (reference sequence).

The DNA for the CDR3 is TGTGCCAGCAGCGCGACAGGTACTTTCTACGAGCAGTACTTC. This encodes CASSATGTFYEQYF. The chain links TRBV9 to TRBJ2-7; a possible D gene is TRBD1 (6 bases). Between the trimmed V and J ends, which lost 3 bases and 3 bases, there was a span of 13 bases. CDR3 length equals 14 residues. CDR1 and CDR2 from the germline V gene are SGDLS and YYNGEE.

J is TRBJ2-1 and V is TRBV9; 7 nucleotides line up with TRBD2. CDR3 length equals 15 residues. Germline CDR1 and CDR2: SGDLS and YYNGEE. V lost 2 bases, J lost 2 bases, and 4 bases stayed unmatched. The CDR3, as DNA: TGTGCCAGCAGCGTGGGCGGGAGAGCCTACAATGAGCAGTTCTTC. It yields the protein CASSVGGRAYNEQFF.

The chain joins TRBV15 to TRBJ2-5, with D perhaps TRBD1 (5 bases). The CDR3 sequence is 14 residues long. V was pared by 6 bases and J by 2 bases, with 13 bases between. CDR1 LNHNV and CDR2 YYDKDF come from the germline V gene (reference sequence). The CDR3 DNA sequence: TGTGCCACCAGAGGCTCAGGGTGGCAAGAGACCCAGTACTTC. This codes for CATRGSGWQETQYF.

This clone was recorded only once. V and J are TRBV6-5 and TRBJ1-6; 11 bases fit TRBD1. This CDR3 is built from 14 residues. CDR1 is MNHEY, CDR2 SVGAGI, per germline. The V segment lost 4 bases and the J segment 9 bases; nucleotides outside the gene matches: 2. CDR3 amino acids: CASSSGQGASPLHF. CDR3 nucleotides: TGTGCCAGCAGTTCTGGACAGGGGGCTTCACCCCTCCACTTT.

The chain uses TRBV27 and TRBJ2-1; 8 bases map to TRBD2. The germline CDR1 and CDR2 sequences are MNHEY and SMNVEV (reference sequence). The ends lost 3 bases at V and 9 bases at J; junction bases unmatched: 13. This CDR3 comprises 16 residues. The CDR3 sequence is CASSFSGSGGGGEQFF. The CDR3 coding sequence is TGTGCCAGCAGTTTCTCAGGGTCGGGGGGGGGTGGTGAGCAGTTCTTC.

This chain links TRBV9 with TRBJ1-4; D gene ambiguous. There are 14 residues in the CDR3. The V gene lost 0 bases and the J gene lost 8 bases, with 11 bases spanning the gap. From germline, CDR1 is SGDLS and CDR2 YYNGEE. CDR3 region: CASSVEDAGEKLFF. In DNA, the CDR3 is TGTGCCAGCAGCGTAGAGGACGCGGGGGAAAAACTGTTTTTT. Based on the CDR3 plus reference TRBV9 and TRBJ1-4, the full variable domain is DSGVTQTPKHLITATGQRVTLRCSPRSGDLSVYWYQQSLDQGLQFLIQYYNGEERAKGNILERFSAQQFPDLHSELNLSSLELGDSALYFCASSVEDAGEKLFFGSGTQLSVL.

CDR3 loop: CASAPSGRALGTYEQYF. CDR3 nucleotides: TGTGCCAGCGCCCCTAGCGGGAGGGCCCTCGGGACTTACGAGCAGTACTTC. This chain joins TRBV27 and TRBJ2-7; 12 nucleotides align to TRBD2. Germline V CDR1 and CDR2: MNHEY, SMNVEV (reference sequence). The CDR3 contains 17 residues. V shed 8 bases and J 4 bases; nucleotides not matched to a gene: 15.